The 26 T cell receptor beta chains listed next were all sequenced from one sample in a study of cytomegalovirus exposure and HLA in healthy donors. Both 60 Vbeta primers and 13 Jbeta primers went into the PCR. The protocol was immunoSEQ multiplex PCR, while the TCRdb copy is restricted to in-frame clones and leaves out a portion. The repertoire holds 160,000 or so clones, with 70% to 80% as singletons. The sequenced sample was PBMCs. The receptors were sampled from a woman between 40 and 55 years old in good health and CMV-seronegative.

The chain uses TRBV4-1 and TRBJ2-5, with TRBD1 as a possible D gene (6 bases). Germline-derived CDR1 and CDR2 are MGHRA and YSYEKL. The CDR3 consists of 13 residues. Between the trimmed V and J ends, which lost 4 bases and 2 bases, there was a span of 8 bases. This CDR3 is CASSRGQQETQYF. The CDR3, as DNA: TGCGCCAGCAGCCGAGGACAGCAAGAGACCCAGTACTTC.

The gene calls are TRBV6-5 and TRBJ1-6; D unresolved. This CDR3 is 14 amino acids long. The V gene's germline CDR1 is MNHEY and CDR2 SVGAGI. V lost 4 bases and J 14 bases, leaving 18 bases between the germline ends. The CDR3 DNA sequence: TGTGCCAGCAGTTCCACCCTCCGGGATTCGGCCCTCCACTTT. Its translation: CASSSTLRDSALHF.

This rearrangement joins TRBV11-2 to TRBJ2-3; unclear D gene. The germline CDR1 and CDR2 sequences are SGHAT and FQNNGV. The CDR3 spans 14 residues. Between the trimmed V and J ends, which lost 3 bases and 0 bases, there was a span of 7 bases. DNA of the CDR3: TGTGCCAGCAGCTTTAGCACCAGCACAGATACGCAGTATTTT. Amino acids: CASSFSTSTDTQYF. The entire variable domain, with the rest obtained from reference TRBV11-2 and TRBJ2-3, is as follows: EAGVAQSPRYKIIEKRQSVAFWCNPISGHATLYWYQQILGQGPKLLIQFQNNGVVDDSQLPKDRFSAERLKGVDSTLKIQPAKLEDSAVYLCASSFSTSTDTQYFGPGTRLTVL.

The rearrangement links TRBV7-3 to TRBJ1-2, with unresolved D. The CDR3 covers 13 residues. V shed 5 bases and J shed 4 bases, with 11 bases lying between them. CDR1 and CDR2 (germline): SGHTA, FQGTGA. The CDR3 reads CASSPGLLYGYTF. The CDR3 DNA sequence: TGTGCCAGCAGCCCTGGACTGCTCTATGGCTACACCTTC.

The gene calls are TRBV7-9 and TRBJ2-7; perhaps TRBD2 as D (5 bases). V was shortened by 5 bases and J by 6 bases, with 14 bases between the two germline ends. The CDR3 runs to 13 residues. Per germline, CDR1 SEHNR and CDR2 FQNEAQ (reference sequence). Written as DNA, the CDR3 is TGTGCCAGCAGCCCCCGGGGTGCGCCCGAGCAGTACTTC. Translation: CASSPRGAPEQYF.

This chain links TRBV27 with TRBJ2-3, with 7 bases that match TRBD2. Germline V lookup: CDR1 MNHEY, CDR2 SMNVEV (reference sequence). The CDR3 has 14 amino acids. V lost 6 bases and J lost 5; bases outside the gene matches: 8. CDR3 sequence reads: CASSQAGVLDTQYF. CDR3 DNA: TGTGCCAGCAGCCAGGCGGGGGTGTTAGATACGCAGTATTTT.

The J gene is TRBJ1-2, the V gene TRBV5-8; 8 positions agree with TRBD1. The V and J ends lost 2 bases and 4 bases, in that order; junction bases with no gene match: 4. The CDR3 loop spans 14 amino acids. Per the germline V gene, CDR1 is SGHTS and CDR2 is YDEGEE. CDR3 sequence: CASSFQGAVYGYTF. CDR3 bases: TGTGCCAGCAGCTTCCAGGGGGCCGTCTATGGCTACACCTTC.

This clone was seen only once. V is TRBV11-3 and J is TRBJ1-1; perhaps TRBD1 as D (6 bases). The CDR3 has 14 residues. CDR1 SGHNT and CDR2 YENEEA come from the germline V gene. Trimming removed 4 bases from V and 2 bases from J, with 11 bases in between. CDR3 sequence reads: CASSSRTVNTEAFF. In DNA form, the CDR3 reads TGTGCCAGCAGCTCCCGGACAGTTAACACTGAAGCTTTCTTT.

The chain carries TRBV5-1 and TRBJ2-5, with a tentative D call TRBD2 (7 bases). The DNA matches TRBJ2-7 better at its end, which makes the J call doubtful. There are 13 residues in the CDR3. Per germline, CDR1 SGHRS and CDR2 YFSETQ. CDR3 sequence: CASSLYREGEQYF. The CDR3 DNA sequence: TGCGCCAGCAGCTTGTACAGGGAGGGCGAGCAGTACTTC.

The table lists this clone with a few counts. The CDR3 DNA reads TGCGCCAGCAGCCAAGATTCTCGGGGATCCTACGAGCAGTACTTC. Protein sequence: CASSQDSRGSYEQYF. The V gene is TRBV4-3, the J gene TRBJ2-7; maybe TRBD2 (5 bases). The CDR3 has 15 amino acids. In germline, CDR1 is LGHNA, CDR2 YSLEER. The V end lost 0 bases, the J end lost 1 base, and 10 bases lay between the germline ends.

This rearrangement joins TRBV19 to TRBJ2-7; D might be TRBD1 (5 bases). Germline loops: CDR1 LNHDA, CDR2 SQIVND (reference sequence). Trimming took 1 base from V and 7 from J, leaving 14 bases between them. The length of the CDR3 is 14 residues. The CDR3 sequence is CASSIVKGSGEQYF. The CDR3 DNA reads as TGTGCCAGTAGTATAGTTAAGGGTTCAGGGGAGCAGTACTTC.

V gene TRBV6-5 combines with J gene TRBJ2-1; 7 nucleotides align to TRBD1. The V segment lost 5 bases and the J segment 8 bases; nucleotides outside the gene matches: 9. Germline V gives CDR1 MNHEY, CDR2 SVGAGI. CDR3 size: 14 residues. The CDR3 DNA reads as TGTGCCAGCAGTAATAGGCGGACAGGCGATGAGCAGTTCTTC. Protein product: CASSNRRTGDEQFF.

This clone appeared a single time. The gene calls are TRBV7-9 and TRBJ2-1; 7 positions match TRBD2. There are 18 residues in the CDR3. The ends lost 7 bases at V and 1 base at J; junction bases unmatched: 16. Germline CDR1 and CDR2: SEHNR and FQNEAQ (reference sequence). The CDR3 region has the DNA TGTGCCAGCACCCGTAGGGTTCAGGGACTACATTCCTACAATGAGCAGTTCTTC. This gives the protein CASTRRVQGLHSYNEQFF.

This rearrangement joins TRBV6-1 to TRBJ2-5; 9 positions agree with TRBD1. Judging by the DNA end, TRBJ2-7 fits better; the J call may be wrong. Germline V lookup: CDR1 MNHNS, CDR2 SASEGT. CDR3 length equals 15 residues. The CDR3 DNA sequence: TGTGCCAGCAGTGCCTCTGGACAGGGGCCTAGCGAGCAGTACTTC. Its protein is CASSASGQGPSEQYF.

To note about this clone: One junction end disagrees with the germline gene, perhaps due to a read error. The chain is built from TRBV19 and TRBJ2-5, with D perhaps matching TRBD2 (6 bases). The germline V gene has CDR1 LNHDA and CDR2 SQIVND (reference sequence). There are 14 residues in the CDR3. CDR3 region: CASRYGGSGETQYF. CDR3 nucleotide sequence: TGTGCCAGTAGATATGGGGGTTCGGGAGAGACTCAGTACTTC.

J is TRBJ1-3 and V is TRBV6-1; maybe TRBD1 (5 bases). Germline CDR1 MNHNS, CDR2 SASEGT. This CDR3 is 14 amino acids long. The ends were cut back, 4 bases at V and 0 bases at J, with 7 bases in the middle. The CDR3 DNA sequence: TGTGCCAGCAGTGCAGGGTTCTCTGGAAACACCATATATTTT. It yields the protein CASSAGFSGNTIYF.

The rearrangement links TRBV7-8 to TRBJ2-3; tentative D call: TRBD2 (5 bases). V was pared by 4 bases and J by 6 bases, with 11 bases between. CDR1 SGHVS and CDR2 FQNEAQ come from the germline V gene. CDR3 length: 13 amino acids. The CDR3: CASSWTGRDTQYF. The CDR3 DNA sequence: TGTGCCAGCAGCTGGACTGGCCGGGATACGCAGTATTTT.

The chain's CDR3 is CAIRQNGQGHNEQFF. CDR3 bases: TGTGCCATCAGGCAGAACGGACAGGGCCACAATGAGCAGTTCTTC. The rearrangement uses TRBV10-3 and TRBJ2-1, with TRBD1 matching over 8 bases. Germline CDR1 is ENHRY and CDR2 is SYGVKD. The CDR3 runs to 15 residues. V was clipped by 6 bases and J by 5 bases; unmatched bases: 9.

The chain combines TRBV21-1 with TRBJ1-1; the DNA was not used to check the table's D call, TRBD1. TRBV21-1 is a recognized pseudogene. The CDR3 covers 16 residues. DNA for the CDR3: TGTGCCAGCAGCGGCTCCGGGACAGGGGGCTACACTGAAGCTTTCTTT. Its translation is CASSGSGTGGYTEAFF.

This rearrangement joins TRBV5-6 to TRBJ1-5; maybe TRBD1 (6 bases). V gave up 3 bases and J gave up 2 bases, with 15 bases separating them. The CDR3 has 16 amino acids. Looked up from germline, CDR1 is SGHDT and CDR2 is YYEEEE. The CDR3 bases are TGTGCCAGCAGCTACAACTCGGACAGCCGCAATCAGCCCCAGCATTTT. Its translation: CASSYNSDSRNQPQHF.

The V gene is TRBV5-6, the J gene TRBJ2-7; no reliable D call. Trimming removed 0 bases from V and 3 bases from J, with 16 bases in between. The CDR3 is 16 amino acids. Germline CDR1 and CDR2: SGHDT and YYEEEE. CDR3 DNA: TGTGCCAGCAGCTTGGGGGCAGACATACTGGGCTACGAGCAGTACTTC. Translated, it gives CASSLGADILGYEQYF.

The genes are TRBV10-2 and TRBJ2-7; 9 positions agree with TRBD2. This CDR3 has 15 residues. V shed 2 bases, J shed 2 bases, and the junction held 4 bases outside the gene matches. In germline, CDR1 is WSHSY, CDR2 SAAADI. The CDR3 sequence: CASSEASSGTYEQYF. The DNA for the CDR3 is TGCGCCAGCAGTGAGGCGTCTAGCGGGACCTACGAGCAGTACTTC.

This clone was recorded only once. The rearrangement uses TRBV19 and TRBJ2-1, with 7 bases fitting TRBD1. Trimming took 3 bases from V and 6 from J; bases not matched to a gene: 2. This CDR3 is 13 amino acids long. Germline CDR1 LNHDA, CDR2 SQIVND (reference sequence). The CDR3 loop is CASSISGGNEQFF. CDR3 bases: TGTGCCAGTAGTATTTCAGGGGGCAATGAGCAGTTCTTC. The variable domain in full, with the rest retrieved from reference TRBV19 and TRBJ2-1, is DGGITQSPKYLFRKEGQNVTLSCEQNLNHDAMYWYRQDPGQGLRLIYYSQIVNDFQKGDIAEGYSVSREKKESFPLTVTSAQKNPTAFYLCASSISGGNEQFFGPGTRLTVL.

CDR3 nucleotide sequence: TGTGCCAGTAGTATAACCGGGGTTCACCCCGGGGGCAATCAGCCCCAGCATTTT. Protein product: CASSITGVHPGGNQPQHF. The V gene is TRBV19, the J gene TRBJ1-5, with D uncertain. V lost 2 bases and J 2 bases, leaving 19 bases between the germline ends. The germline CDR1 and CDR2 sequences are LNHDA and SQIVND (reference sequence). The CDR3 is made up of 18 amino acids.

V is TRBV6-6 and J is TRBJ2-1; 10 bases match TRBD2. Germline V CDR1 and CDR2: MNHNY, SVGAGI (reference sequence). The V segment lost 7 bases and the J segment 9 bases; nucleotides outside the gene matches: 12. CDR3 size: 15 residues. CDR3 region: CASTETSGLRSEQFF. DNA for the CDR3: TGTGCCAGCACCGAGACTAGCGGGCTCAGGAGTGAGCAGTTCTTC.

This clone was counted only a few times. The V call is TRBV11-3, the J call TRBJ2-1; TRBD2 agrees at 10 bases. The germline CDR1 and CDR2 sequences are SGHNT and YENEEA. The CDR3 runs 14 residues. V lost 5 bases to trimming and J lost 3 bases; unmatched junction nucleotides: 1. The CDR3: CASSPSGSYNEQFF. The CDR3 DNA reads as TGTGCCAGCAGCCCTAGCGGGAGCTACAATGAGCAGTTCTTC.